The 8 T cell receptor beta chains presented below share a single source sample, sequenced in a study of OX40 agonist ivuxolimab in advanced cancers. Sequenced by immunoSEQ multiplex PCR; TCRdb stores in-frame clones only, minus some. The profile shows approximately 70,000 clones, around 86% of them singletons. The sample was CD4+ or CD8+ T cells sorted from blood, taken in a trial of the OX40 agonist ivuxolimab. Receptor source: an adult with an advanced solid tumor such as melanoma, head and neck, liver or kidney cancer.

The chain is built from TRBV5-5 and TRBJ2-1; D not resolved. V shed 0 bases and J shed 8 bases, with 12 bases lying between them. The CDR3 loop spans 14 amino acids. Germline loops: CDR1 SGHKS, CDR2 YYEKEE (reference sequence). The DNA of the CDR3 is TGTGCCAGCAGCTTGGAGGTTCTCACGGATGAGCAGTTCTTC. This codes for CASSLEVLTDEQFF. The complete variable domain, with remaining parts taken from reference TRBV5-5 and TRBJ2-1, reads DAGVTQSPTHLIKTRGQQVTLRCSPISGHKSVSWYQQVLGQGPQFIFQYYEKEERGRGNFPDRFSARQFPNYSSELNVNALLLGDSALYLCASSLEVLTDEQFFGPGTRLTVL.

CDR3 in amino acids: CASSLQSFSNQPQHF. The CDR3 nucleotides read TGTGCCAGCAGCTTACAGAGTTTCAGCAATCAGCCCCAGCATTTT. The V gene is TRBV7-2, the J gene TRBJ1-5, with unresolved D. The CDR3 sequence is 15 residues long. The V end lost 2 bases, the J end lost 1 base, and 9 bases lay between the germline ends. Germline V gives CDR1 SGHTA, CDR2 FQGNSA.

The V and J genes are TRBV4-1 and TRBJ1-3; D is perhaps TRBD1 (5 bases). There are 16 residues in the CDR3. V was clipped by 1 base and J by 2 bases, with 12 bases between them. Germline values: CDR1 MGHRA, CDR2 YSYEKL. CDR3 DNA sequence: TGCGCCAGCAGCCAAGCCCGGGGGAACCCTGGAAACACCATATATTTT. It translates to CASSQARGNPGNTIYF.

The rearrangement uses TRBV11-3 and TRBJ2-2; D gene unclear. Germline assignment: CDR1 SGHNT and CDR2 YENEEA. CDR3 size: 14 residues. The germline V and J ends were trimmed by 1 base and 3 bases, with 6 bases remaining between them. The CDR3 sequence: CASSLARDTGELFF. As DNA, the CDR3 is TGTGCCAGCAGCTTAGCCAGAGACACCGGGGAGCTGTTTTTT.

V gene TRBV4-2 combines with J gene TRBJ2-1; TRBD2 matches at 8 bases. In germline, CDR1 is LGHNA, CDR2 YNFKEQ. J was trimmed by 6 bases and V by 0 bases; bases with no gene match: 7. This CDR3 has 16 residues. This CDR3 is CASSQDWYGGANEQFF. The CDR3 coding sequence is TGTGCCAGCAGCCAAGATTGGTACGGGGGGGCCAATGAGCAGTTCTTC.

This clone was counted a few times. The gene calls are TRBV7-9 and TRBJ2-7, with TRBD2 as a possible D gene (5 bases). The CDR3 runs 12 residues. V gave up 2 bases and J gave up 5 bases, with 7 bases separating them. Germline CDR1 reads SEHNR; CDR2 reads FQNEAQ (reference sequence). For the CDR3, the DNA is TGTGCCAGCAGCTTAATCGGGGACGAGCAGTACTTC. Translated, it gives CASSLIGDEQYF.

V gene TRBV7-6 combines with J gene TRBJ2-5; TRBD2 is a possible D gene (7 bases). This CDR3 contains 15 residues. Deletions cut 2 bases from V and 5 bases from J, with 15 bases between. From germline, CDR1 is SGHVS and CDR2 FNYEAQ. The CDR3 sequence is CASSLRWGGSETQYF. CDR3 in DNA: TGTGCCAGCAGCTTAAGGTGGGGGGGCTCGGAGACCCAGTACTTC.

The V gene is TRBV6-1, the J gene TRBJ1-5, with TRBD1 matching 8 bases. In germline, CDR1 is MNHNS, CDR2 SASEGT. This CDR3 comprises 16 residues. Trimming cost V 3 bases and J 4 bases; bases outside gene matches: 8. This CDR3 reads CASSDLGQGLNQPQHF. The CDR3 nucleotides read TGTGCCAGCAGTGACCTTGGACAGGGACTGAATCAGCCCCAGCATTTT.